These 7 T cell receptor beta chains originate from one sample sequenced in a study of CD8 T cells in Susac syndrome. cDNA came from around 0.5 to 1 ug RNA primed by random hexamers. One entry per CDR3 protein, called by TCRdb with MiXCR from the immunoSEQ multiplex PCR reads. The table lists about 140,000 distinct CDR3 sequences, approximately 95% of them singletons. The sequenced material came from CD4+ T cells from PBMCs. Receptors were obtained from a human donor with Susac syndrome.

The chain combines TRBV28 with TRBJ2-1; tentatively, D is TRBD2 (6 bases). Trimming left V 5 bases short and J 0 bases short, with 17 bases between. The germline V gene encodes CDR1 MDHEN and CDR2 SYDVKM. The CDR3 has 17 amino acids. The CDR3 is CASSPGGAENSYNEQFF. CDR3 DNA sequence: TGTGCCAGCAGTCCCGGGGGAGCGGAGAACTCCTACAATGAGCAGTTCTTC.

The chain links TRBV5-1 to TRBJ2-1; a weak D match, TRBD2 (6 bases). The CDR3 runs to 15 residues. V was shortened by 6 bases and J by 4 bases, with 17 bases between the two germline ends. Germline V lookup: CDR1 SGHRS, CDR2 YFSETQ. For the CDR3, the DNA is TGCGCCAGCACCAAGACTAGTAGGGGTTACAATGAGCAGTTCTTC. It is translated as CASTKTSRGYNEQFF.

The chain has TRBV12-3 or TRBV12-4 and TRBJ1-5; D not resolved. The length of the CDR3 is 13 residues. V was shortened by 3 bases and J by 7 bases, with 10 bases between the two germline ends. The CDR3 DNA reads as TGTGCCAGCAGTTTTCAGAGAGGACAGCCCCAGCATTTT. Its translation: CASSFQRGQPQHF.

This clonotype was observed a few times. The chain combines TRBV6-2 or TRBV6-3 with TRBJ2-1; 8 nucleotides line up with TRBD2. The CDR3 runs to 12 residues. The V gene's germline CDR1 is MNHEY and CDR2 SVGEGT. J lost 7 bases, V lost 7 bases, and 3 bases had no gene match. The CDR3 region has the DNA TGTGCCAGCACGGGCGGGAGGAATGAGCAGTTCTTC. Translated, it gives CASTGGRNEQFF.

J is TRBJ1-6 and V is TRBV5-1; 7 bases map to TRBD1. The J segment lost 9 bases and the V segment lost 0 bases, leaving 3 bases of the junction unmatched. Germline V CDR1 and CDR2: SGHRS, YFSETQ. The CDR3 has 14 residues. This CDR3 reads CASSLDRGGSPLHF. The CDR3 region has the DNA TGCGCCAGCAGCTTGGACAGGGGTGGTTCACCCCTCCACTTT.

The chain uses TRBV10-3 and TRBJ2-1; 12 bases are shared with TRBD2. V dropped 11 bases and J dropped 7; count of bases not matched to a gene: 6. The germline CDR1 and CDR2 sequences are ENHRY and SYGVKD. The CDR3 length is 13 residues. The CDR3 nucleotides read TGTGCCGCCCGACTAGCGGGAGATAATGAGCAGTTCTTC. It codes for CAARLAGDNEQFF.

The J gene is TRBJ1-1, the V gene TRBV20-1; the D gene is possibly TRBD1 (5 bases). There are 14 residues in the CDR3. Germline CDR1 DFQATT, CDR2 SNEGSKA (reference sequence). CDR3 bases: TGCAGCGGGTCTCGGGGGACCAGGGACACTGAAGCTTTCTTT. Translated, it gives CSGSRGTRDTEAFF.